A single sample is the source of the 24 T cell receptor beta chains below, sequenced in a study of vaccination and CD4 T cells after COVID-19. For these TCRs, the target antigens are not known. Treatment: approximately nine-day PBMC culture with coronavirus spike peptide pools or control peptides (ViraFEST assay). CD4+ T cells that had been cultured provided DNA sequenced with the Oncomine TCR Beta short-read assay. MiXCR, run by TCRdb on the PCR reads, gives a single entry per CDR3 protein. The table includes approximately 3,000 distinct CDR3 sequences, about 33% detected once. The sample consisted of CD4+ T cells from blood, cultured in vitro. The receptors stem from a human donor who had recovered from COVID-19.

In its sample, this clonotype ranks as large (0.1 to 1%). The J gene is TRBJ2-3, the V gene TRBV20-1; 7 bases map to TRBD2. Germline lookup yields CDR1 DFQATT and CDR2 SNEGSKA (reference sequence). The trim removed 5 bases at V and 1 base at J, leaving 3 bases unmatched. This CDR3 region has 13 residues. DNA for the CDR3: TGCAGTGCTCAGCGGGGAGGCACAGATACGCAGTATTTT. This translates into CSAQRGGTDTQYF.

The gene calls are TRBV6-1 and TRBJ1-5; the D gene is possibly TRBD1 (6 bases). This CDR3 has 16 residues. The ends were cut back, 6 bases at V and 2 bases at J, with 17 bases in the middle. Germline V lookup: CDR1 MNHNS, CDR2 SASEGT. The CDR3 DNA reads TGTGCCAGCAGCTCCACAGGGAGGGGTGGCAATCAGCCCCAGCATTTT. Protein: CASSSTGRGGNQPQHF.

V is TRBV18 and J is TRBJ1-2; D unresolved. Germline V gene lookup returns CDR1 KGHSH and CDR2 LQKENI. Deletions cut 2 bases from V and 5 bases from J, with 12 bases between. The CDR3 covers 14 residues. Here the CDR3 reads CASSPREFTYGYTF. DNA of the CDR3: TGTGCCAGCTCACCAAGGGAGTTTACTTATGGCTACACCTTC.

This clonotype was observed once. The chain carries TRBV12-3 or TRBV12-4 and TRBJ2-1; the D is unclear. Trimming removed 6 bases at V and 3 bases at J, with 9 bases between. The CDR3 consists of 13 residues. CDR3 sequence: CASSLRYYNEQFF. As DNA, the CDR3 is TGTGCCAGCAGCCTGAGGTACTACAATGAGCAGTTCTTC.

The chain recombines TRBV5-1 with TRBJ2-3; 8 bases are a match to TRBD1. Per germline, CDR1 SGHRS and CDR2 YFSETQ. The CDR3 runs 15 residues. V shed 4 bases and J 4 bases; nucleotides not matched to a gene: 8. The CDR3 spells CASSTGQGVADTQYF. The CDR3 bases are TGCGCCAGCAGCACCGGACAGGGAGTCGCAGATACGCAGTATTTT.

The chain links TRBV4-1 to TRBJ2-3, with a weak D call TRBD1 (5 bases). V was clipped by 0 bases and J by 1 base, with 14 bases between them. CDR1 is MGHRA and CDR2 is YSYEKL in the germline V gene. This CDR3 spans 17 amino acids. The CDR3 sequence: CASSQDLGQFGTDTQYF. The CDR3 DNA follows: TGCGCCAGCAGCCAAGATTTGGGGCAGTTCGGCACAGATACGCAGTATTTT.

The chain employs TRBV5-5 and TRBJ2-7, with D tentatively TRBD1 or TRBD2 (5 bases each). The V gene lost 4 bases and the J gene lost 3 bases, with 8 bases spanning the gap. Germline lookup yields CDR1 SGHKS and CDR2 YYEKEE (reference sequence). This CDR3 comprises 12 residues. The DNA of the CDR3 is TGTGCCAGCAGCCTTGGGGGCTACGAGCAGTACTTC. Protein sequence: CASSLGGYEQYF.

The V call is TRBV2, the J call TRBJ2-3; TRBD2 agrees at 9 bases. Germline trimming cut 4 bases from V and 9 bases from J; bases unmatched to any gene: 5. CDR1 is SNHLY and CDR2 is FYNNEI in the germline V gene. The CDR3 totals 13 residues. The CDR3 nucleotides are TGTGCCAGCAGTGGTGCGGGGGGGCGCACGCAGTATTTT. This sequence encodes CASSGAGGRTQYF.

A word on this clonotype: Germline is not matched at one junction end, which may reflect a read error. DNA for the CDR3: TGTGCCAGCAGCCAGGGCCCCGGGACAGGCCTAATTTTT. Protein sequence: CASSQGPGTGLIF. This sequence joins TRBV3-1 and TRBJ1-5, with TRBD1 identical over 8 bases. The CDR3 runs 13 residues. Germline CDR1 and CDR2: LGHDT and YNNKEL (reference sequence). Combining the CDR3 with reference TRBV3-1 and TRBJ1-5 gives the whole variable domain DTAVSQTPKYLVTQMGNDKSIKCEQNLGHDTMYWYKQDSKKFLKIMFSYNNKELIINETVPNRFSPKSPDKAHLNLHINSLELGDSAVYFCASSQGPGTGLIFGDGTRLSIL.

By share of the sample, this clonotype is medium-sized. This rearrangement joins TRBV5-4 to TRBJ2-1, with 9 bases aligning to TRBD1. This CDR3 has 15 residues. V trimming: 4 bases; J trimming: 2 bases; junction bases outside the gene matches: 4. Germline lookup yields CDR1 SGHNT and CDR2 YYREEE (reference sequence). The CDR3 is CASSPDRGAYNEQFF. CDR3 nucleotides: TGTGCCAGCAGCCCGGACAGGGGCGCCTACAATGAGCAGTTCTTC.

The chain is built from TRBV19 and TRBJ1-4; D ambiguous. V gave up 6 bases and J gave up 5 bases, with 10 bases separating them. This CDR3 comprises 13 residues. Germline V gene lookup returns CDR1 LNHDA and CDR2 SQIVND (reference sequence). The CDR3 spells CASSNLGNEKLFF. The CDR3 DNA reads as TGTGCCAGTAGCAACCTGGGGAATGAAAAACTGTTTTTT.

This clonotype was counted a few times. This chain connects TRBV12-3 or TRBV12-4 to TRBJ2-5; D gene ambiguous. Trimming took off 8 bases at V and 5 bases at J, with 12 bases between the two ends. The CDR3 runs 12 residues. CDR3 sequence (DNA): TGTGCCAGCGGTCTGACTTTGGAGACCCAGTACTTC. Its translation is CASGLTLETQYF.

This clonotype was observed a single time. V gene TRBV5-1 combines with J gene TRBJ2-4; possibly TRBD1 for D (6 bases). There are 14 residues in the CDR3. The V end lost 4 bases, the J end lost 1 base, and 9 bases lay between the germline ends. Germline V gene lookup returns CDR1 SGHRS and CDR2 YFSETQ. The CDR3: CASSIGQAKNIQYF. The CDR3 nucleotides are TGCGCCAGCAGCATCGGACAGGCCAAAAACATTCAGTACTTC.

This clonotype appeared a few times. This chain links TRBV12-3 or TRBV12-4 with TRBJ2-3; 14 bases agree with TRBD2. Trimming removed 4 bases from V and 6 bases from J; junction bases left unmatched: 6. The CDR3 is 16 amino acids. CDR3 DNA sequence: TGTGCCAGCAGTTACGGACTAGCGGGGGGAAGGGATACGCAGTATTTT. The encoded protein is CASSYGLAGGRDTQYF.

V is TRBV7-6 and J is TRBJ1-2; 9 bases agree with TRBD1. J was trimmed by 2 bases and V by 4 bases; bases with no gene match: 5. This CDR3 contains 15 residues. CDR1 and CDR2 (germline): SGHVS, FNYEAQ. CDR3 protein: CASSSHDRGNYGYTF. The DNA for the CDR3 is TGTGCCAGCAGCTCCCACGACAGGGGGAACTATGGCTACACCTTC.

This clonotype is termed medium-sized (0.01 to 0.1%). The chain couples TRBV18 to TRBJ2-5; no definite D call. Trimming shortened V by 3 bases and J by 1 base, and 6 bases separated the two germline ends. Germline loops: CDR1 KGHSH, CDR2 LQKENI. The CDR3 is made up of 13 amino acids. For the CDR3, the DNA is TGTGCCAGCTCACCCGGGCTCCAAGAGACCCAGTACTTC. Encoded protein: CASSPGLQETQYF.

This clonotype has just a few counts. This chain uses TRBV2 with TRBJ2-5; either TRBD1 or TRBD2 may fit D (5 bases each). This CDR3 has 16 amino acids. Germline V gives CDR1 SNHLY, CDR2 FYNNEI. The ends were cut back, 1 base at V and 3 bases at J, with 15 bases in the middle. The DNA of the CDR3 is TGTGCCAGCAGTGAAGGTACGCTACGAGGGGAAGAGACCCAGTACTTC. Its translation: CASSEGTLRGEETQYF.

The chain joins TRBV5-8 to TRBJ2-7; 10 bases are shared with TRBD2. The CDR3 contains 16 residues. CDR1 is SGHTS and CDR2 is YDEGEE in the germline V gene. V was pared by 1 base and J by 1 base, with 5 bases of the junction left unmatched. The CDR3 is CASSLTGTSVSYEQYF. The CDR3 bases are TGTGCCAGCAGCTTGACTGGGACTAGCGTTTCCTACGAGCAGTACTTC.

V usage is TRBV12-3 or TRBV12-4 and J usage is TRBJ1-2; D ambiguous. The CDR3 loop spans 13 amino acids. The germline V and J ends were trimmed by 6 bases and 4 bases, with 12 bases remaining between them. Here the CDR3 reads CASSSRGSYGYTF. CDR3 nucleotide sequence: TGTGCCAGCAGCTCGAGAGGGTCCTATGGCTACACCTTC.

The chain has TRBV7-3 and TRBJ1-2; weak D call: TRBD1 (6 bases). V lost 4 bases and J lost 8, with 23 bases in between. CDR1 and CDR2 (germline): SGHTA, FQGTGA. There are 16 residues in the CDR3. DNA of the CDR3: TGTGCCAGCAGCTCTAACCCCGGTACAGGGACTCAGGGCTACACCTTC. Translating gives CASSSNPGTGTQGYTF. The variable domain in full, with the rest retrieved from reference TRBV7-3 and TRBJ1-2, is GAGVSQTPSNKVTEKGKYVELRCDPISGHTALYWYRQSLGQGPEFLIYFQGTGAADDSGLPNDRFFAVRPEGSVSTLKIQRTERGDSAVYLCASSSNPGTGTQGYTFGSGTRLTVV.

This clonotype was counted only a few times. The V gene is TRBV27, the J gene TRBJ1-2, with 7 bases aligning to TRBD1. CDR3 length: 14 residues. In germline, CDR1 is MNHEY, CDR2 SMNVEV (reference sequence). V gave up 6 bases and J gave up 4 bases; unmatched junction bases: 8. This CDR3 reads CASRPATGSYGYTF. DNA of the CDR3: TGTGCCAGCAGACCAGCGACAGGGAGCTATGGCTACACCTTC.

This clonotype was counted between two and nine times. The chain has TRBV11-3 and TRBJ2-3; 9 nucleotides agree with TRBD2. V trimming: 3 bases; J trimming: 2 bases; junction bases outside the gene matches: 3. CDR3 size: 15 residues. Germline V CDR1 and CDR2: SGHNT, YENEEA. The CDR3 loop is CASSFSGGNTDTQYF. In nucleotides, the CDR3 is TGTGCCAGCAGCTTCAGCGGGGGGAACACAGATACGCAGTATTTT.

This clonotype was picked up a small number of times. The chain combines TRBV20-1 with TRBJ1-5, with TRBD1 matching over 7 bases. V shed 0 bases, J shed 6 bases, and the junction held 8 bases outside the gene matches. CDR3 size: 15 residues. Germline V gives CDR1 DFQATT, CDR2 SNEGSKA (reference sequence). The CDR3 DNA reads TGCAGTGCTAGAGATTCAGGCAGGGGGGTTCAGCCCCAGCATTTT. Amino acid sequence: CSARDSGRGVQPQHF.

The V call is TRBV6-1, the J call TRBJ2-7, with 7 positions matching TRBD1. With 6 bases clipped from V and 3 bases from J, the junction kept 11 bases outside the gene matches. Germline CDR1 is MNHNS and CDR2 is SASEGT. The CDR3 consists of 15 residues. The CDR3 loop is CASSAGTDANYEQYF. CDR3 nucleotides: TGTGCCAGCAGCGCCGGGACAGACGCCAACTACGAGCAGTACTTC.